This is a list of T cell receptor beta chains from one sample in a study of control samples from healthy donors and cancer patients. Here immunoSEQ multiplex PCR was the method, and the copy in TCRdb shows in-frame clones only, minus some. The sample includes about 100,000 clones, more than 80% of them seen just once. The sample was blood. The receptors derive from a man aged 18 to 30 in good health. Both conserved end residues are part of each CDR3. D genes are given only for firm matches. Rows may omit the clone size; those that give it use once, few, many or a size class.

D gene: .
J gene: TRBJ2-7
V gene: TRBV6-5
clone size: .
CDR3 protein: CASSYSFRSYEQYF
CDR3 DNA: TGTGCCAGCAGTTACTCGTTTCGTTCCTACGAGCAGTACTTC

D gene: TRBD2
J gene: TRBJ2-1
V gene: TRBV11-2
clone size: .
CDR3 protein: CASSSLAGVYNEQFF
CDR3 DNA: TGTGCCAGCAGCTCGCTAGCGGGGGTTTACAATGAGCAGTTCTTC

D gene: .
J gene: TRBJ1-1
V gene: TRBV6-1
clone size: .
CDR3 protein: CASSESKYTEAFF
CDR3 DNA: TGTGCCAGCAGTGAAAGTAAGTACACTGAAGCTTTCTTT

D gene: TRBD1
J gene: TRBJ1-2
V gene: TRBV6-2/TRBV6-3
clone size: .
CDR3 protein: CASSDEYFTGGYGYTF
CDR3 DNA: TGTGCCAGCAGCGACGAATATTTTACAGGGGGCTATGGCTACACCTTC

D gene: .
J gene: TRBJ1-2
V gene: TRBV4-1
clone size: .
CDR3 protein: CASSQAGSLNYGYTF
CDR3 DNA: TGCGCCAGCAGCCAAGCTGGGTCCCTCAACTATGGCTACACCTTC

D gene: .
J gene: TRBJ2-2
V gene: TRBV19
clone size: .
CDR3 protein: CASSDRGGAASGTGELFF
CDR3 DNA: TGTGCCAGTAGTGACCGGGGCGGGGCGGCGTCGGGCACCGGGGAGCTGTTTTTT

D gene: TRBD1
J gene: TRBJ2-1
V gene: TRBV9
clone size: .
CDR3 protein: CASSVGGGAYNEQFF
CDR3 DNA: TGTGCCAGCAGCGTAGGAGGGGGCGCTTACAATGAGCAGTTCTTC

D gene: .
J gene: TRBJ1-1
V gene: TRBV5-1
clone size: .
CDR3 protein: CASSLEGNTGNTEAFF
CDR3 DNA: TGCGCCAGCAGCTTAGAGGGGAATACAGGGAACACTGAAGCTTTCTTT

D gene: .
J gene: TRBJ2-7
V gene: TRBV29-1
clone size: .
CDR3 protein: CSVEGASSSYEQYF
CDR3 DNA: TGCAGCGTTGAAGGAGCGAGTAGCTCCTACGAGCAGTACTTC

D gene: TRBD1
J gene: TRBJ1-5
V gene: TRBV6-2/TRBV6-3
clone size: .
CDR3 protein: CASSYTPDRGYNQPQHF
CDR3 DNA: TGTGCCAGCAGTTATACCCCGGACAGGGGTTATAATCAGCCCCAGCATTTT

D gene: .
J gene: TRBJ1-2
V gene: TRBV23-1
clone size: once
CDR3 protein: CASRKAGHTF
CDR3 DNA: TGCGCCAGCAGGAAGGCGGGGCACACCTTC

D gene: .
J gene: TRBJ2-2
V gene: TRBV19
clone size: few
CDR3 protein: CASSTGRDFRQLNTGELFF
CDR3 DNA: TGTGCCAGTAGTACCGGCCGGGACTTTCGACAGCTGAACACCGGGGAGCTGTTTTTT

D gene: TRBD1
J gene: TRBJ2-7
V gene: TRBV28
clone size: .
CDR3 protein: CASSSTLTGGYEQYF
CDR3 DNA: TGTGCCAGCAGTTCCACCCTGACAGGGGGCTACGAGCAGTACTTC

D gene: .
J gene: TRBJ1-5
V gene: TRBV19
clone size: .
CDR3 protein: CASRTQEFNQPQHF
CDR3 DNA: TGTGCCAGTAGGACACAGGAGTTCAATCAGCCCCAGCATTTT

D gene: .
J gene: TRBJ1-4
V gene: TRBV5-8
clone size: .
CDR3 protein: CASSFDRSATNEKLFF
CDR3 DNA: TGTGCCAGCAGCTTTGACAGATCTGCAACTAATGAAAAACTGTTTTTT

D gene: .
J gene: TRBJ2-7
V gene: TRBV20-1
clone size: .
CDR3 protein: CSESGDYEQYF
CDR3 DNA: TGCAGTGAGTCGGGAGACTACGAGCAGTACTTC

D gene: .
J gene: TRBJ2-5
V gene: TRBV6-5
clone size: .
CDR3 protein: CASRIGGDQTQYF
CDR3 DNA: TGTGCCAGCAGGATCGGGGGAGATCAGACCCAGTACTTC

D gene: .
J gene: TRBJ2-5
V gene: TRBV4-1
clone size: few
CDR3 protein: CASSPISGEKAQYF
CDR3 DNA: TGCGCCAGCAGCCCAATTTCTGGGGAAAAGGCCCAGTACTTC

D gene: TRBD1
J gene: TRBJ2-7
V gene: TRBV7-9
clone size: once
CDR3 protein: CASSPTGAYEQYF
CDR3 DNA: TGTGCCAGCAGCCCTACAGGGGCCTACGAGCAGTACTTC

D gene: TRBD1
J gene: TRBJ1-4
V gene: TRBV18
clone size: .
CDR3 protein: CASSPLQGAQVKLFF
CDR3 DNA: TGTGCCAGCTCACCACTCCAGGGGGCGCAAGTAAAACTGTTTTTT

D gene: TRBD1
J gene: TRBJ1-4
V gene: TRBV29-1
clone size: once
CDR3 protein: CSVGTGNEKLFF
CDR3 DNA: TGCAGCGTTGGGACAGGAAATGAAAAACTGTTTTTT

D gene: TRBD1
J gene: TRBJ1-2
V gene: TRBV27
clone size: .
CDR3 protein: CASSEAGTGSLFYGYTF
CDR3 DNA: TGTGCCAGCAGTGAAGCCGGGACAGGGTCCCTTTTCTATGGCTACACCTTC

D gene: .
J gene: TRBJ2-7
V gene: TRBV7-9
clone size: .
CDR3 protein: CASSSRGTYEQYF
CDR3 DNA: TGTGCCAGCAGCTCTAGGGGGACTTACGAGCAGTACTTC

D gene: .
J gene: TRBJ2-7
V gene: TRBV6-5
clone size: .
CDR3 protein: CASSYTTDRSDEQYF
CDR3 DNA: TGTGCCAGCAGTTACACAACGGATCGCTCCGACGAGCAGTACTTC

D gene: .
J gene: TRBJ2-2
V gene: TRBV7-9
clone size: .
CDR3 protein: CASSLWPGELFF
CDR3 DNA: TGTGCCAGCAGCTTATGGCCCGGGGAGCTGTTTTTT

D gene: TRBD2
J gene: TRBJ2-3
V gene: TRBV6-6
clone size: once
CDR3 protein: CASRSGGGTDTQYF
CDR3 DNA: TGTGCCAGCAGGAGCGGGGGGGGCACAGATACGCAGTATTTT